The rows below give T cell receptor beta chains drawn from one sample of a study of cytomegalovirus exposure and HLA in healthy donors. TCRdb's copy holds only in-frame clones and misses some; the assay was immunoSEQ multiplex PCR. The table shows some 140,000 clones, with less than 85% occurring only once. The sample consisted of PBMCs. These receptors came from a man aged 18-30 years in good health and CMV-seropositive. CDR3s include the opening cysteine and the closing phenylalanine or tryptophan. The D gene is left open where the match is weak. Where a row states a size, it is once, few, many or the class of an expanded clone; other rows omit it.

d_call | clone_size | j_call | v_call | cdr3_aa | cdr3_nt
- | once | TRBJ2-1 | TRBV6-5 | CASPRQGISFYEQFF | TGTGCCAGCCCTCGCCAGGGGATCTCATTCTATGAGCAGTTCTTC
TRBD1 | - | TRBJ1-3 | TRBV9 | CASSPQTGTGNTIYF | TGTGCCAGCAGCCCCCAGACAGGGACGGGAAACACCATATATTTT
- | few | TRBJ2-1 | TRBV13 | CASSSPTSALEQFF | TGTGCCAGCAGCTCCCCGACTAGTGCCCTCGAGCAGTTCTTC
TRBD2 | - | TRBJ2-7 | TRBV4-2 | CASSHSARGAGVTYEQYF | TGTGCCAGCAGCCACTCTGCCCGCGGAGCGGGAGTGACCTACGAGCAGTACTTC
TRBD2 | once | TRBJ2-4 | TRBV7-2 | CASSSLLAGAANIQYF | TGTGCCAGCAGCTCCCTCCTAGCGGGAGCGGCAAACATTCAGTACTTC
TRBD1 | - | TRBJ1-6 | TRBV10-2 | CASWDRRNSPLHF | TGCGCCAGCTGGGACAGACGAAATTCACCCCTCCACTTT
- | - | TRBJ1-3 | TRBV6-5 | CASRPGQGSGNTIYF | TGTGCCAGCAGACCCGGGCAGGGTTCTGGAAACACCATATATTTT
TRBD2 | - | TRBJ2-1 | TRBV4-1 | CASSQRGRYNEQFF | TGCGCCAGCAGCCAACGCGGGAGGTACAATGAGCAGTTCTTC
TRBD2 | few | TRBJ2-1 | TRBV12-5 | CASGLVPSGTTYNEQFF | TGTGCTAGTGGTTTGGTACCTAGCGGGACGACCTACAATGAGCAGTTCTTC
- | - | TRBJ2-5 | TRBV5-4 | CASSSVRETQYF | TGTGCCAGCAGCTCCGTTCGAGAGACCCAGTACTTC
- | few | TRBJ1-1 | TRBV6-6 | CASSFGTRTEAFF | TGTGCCAGCAGCTTCGGGACTCGCACTGAAGCTTTCTTT
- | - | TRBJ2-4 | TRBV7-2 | CASSSDAGQNKIQYF | TGTGCCAGCAGCTCGGACGCAGGACAGAACAAAATTCAGTACTTC
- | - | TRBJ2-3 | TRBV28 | CASSSVSSTDTQYF | TGTGCCAGCAGTTCAGTTTCGAGCACAGATACGCAGTATTTT
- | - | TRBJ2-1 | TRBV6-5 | CASNPDRSSYNEQFF | TGTGCCAGCAACCCCGACAGGAGCTCCTACAATGAGCAGTTCTTC
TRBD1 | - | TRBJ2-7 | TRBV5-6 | CASSFSRGYEQYF | TGTGCCAGCAGCTTTAGCAGGGGGTACGAGCAGTACTTC
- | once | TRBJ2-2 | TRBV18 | CASSPRHSDTGELFF | TGTGCCAGCTCACCTCGTCACTCGGACACCGGGGAGCTGTTTTTT
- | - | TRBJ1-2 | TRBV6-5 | CASFEEDRYPYGYTF | TGTGCCAGCTTCGAGGAGGACAGATATCCCTATGGCTACACCTTC
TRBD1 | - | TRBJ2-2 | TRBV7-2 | CANQWDRGAGELFF | TGTGCCAACCAATGGGACAGGGGCGCCGGGGAGCTGTTTTTT
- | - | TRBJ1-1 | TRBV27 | CAAGLSLNTEAFF | TGTGCCGCGGGGCTTTCCTTGAACACTGAAGCTTTCTTT
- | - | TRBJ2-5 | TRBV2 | CASSEAGAAGETQYF | TGTGCCAGCAGTGAAGCGGGGGCAGCCGGGGAGACCCAGTACTTC
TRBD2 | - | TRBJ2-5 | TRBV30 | CAWSGSGRRETQYF | TGTGCCTGGAGTGGTAGCGGGAGGCGGGAGACCCAGTACTTC
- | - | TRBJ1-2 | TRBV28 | CASIPGGSYGYTF | TGTGCCAGCATTCCTGGGGGCAGTTATGGCTACACCTTC
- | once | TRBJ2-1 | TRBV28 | CASSLPRTTREQFF | TGTGCCAGCAGTTTACCCCGAACAACCCGTGAGCAGTTCTTC
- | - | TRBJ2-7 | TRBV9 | CASSVTGVSSYEQYF | TGTGCCAGCAGCGTTACCGGGGTCAGCTCCTACGAGCAGTACTTC
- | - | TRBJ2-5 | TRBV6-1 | CASLVSSEGETQYF | TGTGCCAGCTTAGTTTCGTCGGAGGGGGAGACCCAGTACTTC
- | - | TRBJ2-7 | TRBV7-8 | CASSLTGIRYEQYF | TGTGCCAGCAGCTTAACAGGGATTCGGTACGAGCAGTACTTC
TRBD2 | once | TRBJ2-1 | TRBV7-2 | CASRRGGSSYNEQFF | TGTGCCAGCAGGCGGGGGGGGAGCTCCTACAATGAGCAGTTCTTC
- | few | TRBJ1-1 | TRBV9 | CASSIQQGTEAFF | TGTGCCAGCAGCATCCAACAGGGTACTGAAGCTTTCTTT
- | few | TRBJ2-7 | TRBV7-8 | CASSSRRIAYEQYF | TGTGCCAGCAGCTCCCGACGGATAGCCTACGAGCAGTACTTC
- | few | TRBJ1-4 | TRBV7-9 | CASSSWGGEDEKLFF | TGTGCCAGCAGCTCCTGGGGTGGGGAGGATGAAAAACTGTTTTTT
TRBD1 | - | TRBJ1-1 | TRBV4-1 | CASSHPGQGKEAFF | TGCGCCAGCAGCCATCCCGGACAGGGAAAGGAAGCTTTCTTT